This paragraph covers one TCR beta chain sequence. Germline lookup yields CDR1 SGDLS and CDR2 YYNGEE. The CDR3 sequence is 13 residues long. V was trimmed by 1 base and J by 0 bases, leaving 4 bases between them. The data are from a study of Ad26.COV2.S vaccination and SARS-CoV-2 variants. At the level of the study: Enrolled in COV1001, the donor was in the Ad26.COV2.S trial arm, which received the vaccine.

The treatment denotes: about 20 received Ad26.COV2.S at low or high dose, single or two shots; a few received placebo; per-sample allocation not given. Sampling was performed 63 days after the first vaccine or placebo injection. Repertoires were generated with immunoSEQ multiplex PCR, while TCRdb's copy carries only in-frame clones and drops some. The table shows some 340,000 clones, with approximately 86% occurring only once. The material was peripheral blood, obtained in a trial of Ad26.COV2.S vaccine versus placebo. The chain uses TRBV9 and TRBJ2-5; the D is unclear. This TCR was sampled from a person aged 18-65 years who received the Ad26.COV2.S COVID-19 vaccine or a placebo. The CDR3 loop reads CASSVNNQETQYF. The DNA for the CDR3 is TGTGCCAGCAGCGTAAACAACCAAGAGACCCAGTACTTC.